The sequence of this T cell receptor beta chain was determined in a study of cytomegalovirus exposure and HLA in healthy donors. Study observations and caveats: Accurate HLA-A and HLA-B prediction from TCR beta sequences was reported for most subjects. For presence/absence analyses, sequencing depth was assumed to be roughly uniform across donors.

Notes on this clone: The antigen is undetermined.

A multiplex PCR was run with 60 Vbeta primers and 13 Jbeta primers. Data came from immunoSEQ multiplex PCR; TCRdb stores just in-frame clones and leaves some out. The repertoire has roughly 160,000 clones, 80% of them found once; the top ten carry roughly 4.7%. Per the germline V gene, CDR1 is MDHEN and CDR2 is SYDVKM. The CDR3 length is 14 residues. V dropped 2 bases and J dropped 3 bases, with 11 bases sitting between them. This TCR came from a man aged 30 to 39 in good health and CMV-seronegative. The chain combines TRBV28 with TRBJ2-7; no clear D. Material: PBMCs. The CDR3 region has the DNA TGTGCCAGCAGTTTAGGGCAGCTTTTCTACGAGCAGTACTTC. Encoded protein: CASSLGQLFYEQYF.